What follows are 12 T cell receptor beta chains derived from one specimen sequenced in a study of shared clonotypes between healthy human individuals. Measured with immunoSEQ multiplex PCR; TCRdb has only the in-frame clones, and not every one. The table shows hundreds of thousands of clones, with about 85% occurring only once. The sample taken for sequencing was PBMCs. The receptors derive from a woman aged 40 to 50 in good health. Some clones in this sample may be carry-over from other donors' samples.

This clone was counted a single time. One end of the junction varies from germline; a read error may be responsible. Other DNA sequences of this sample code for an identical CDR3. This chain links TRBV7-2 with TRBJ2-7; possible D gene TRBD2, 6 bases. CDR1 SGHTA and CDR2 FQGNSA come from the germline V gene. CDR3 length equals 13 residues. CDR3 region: CASSLVTSGEQYF. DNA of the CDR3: TGTGCCAGCAGCTTAGTTACCTCGGGGGAGCAGTACTTT.

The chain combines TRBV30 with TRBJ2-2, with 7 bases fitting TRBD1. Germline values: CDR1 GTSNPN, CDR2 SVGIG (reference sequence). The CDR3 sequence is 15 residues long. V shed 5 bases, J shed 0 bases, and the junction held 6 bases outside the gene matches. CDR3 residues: CAWDPDRANTGELFF. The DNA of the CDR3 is TGTGCCTGGGACCCCGACAGGGCGAACACCGGGGAGCTGTTTTTT.

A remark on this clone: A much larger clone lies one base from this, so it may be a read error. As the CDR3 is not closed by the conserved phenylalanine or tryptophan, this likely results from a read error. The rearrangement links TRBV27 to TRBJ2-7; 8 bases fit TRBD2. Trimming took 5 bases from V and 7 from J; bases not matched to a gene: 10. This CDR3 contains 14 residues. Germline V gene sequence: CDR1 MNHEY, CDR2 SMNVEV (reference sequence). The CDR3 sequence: CASSMIAGSGEQYL. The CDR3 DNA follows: TGTGCCAGCAGTATGATAGCGGGATCGGGTGAGCAGTACCTC.

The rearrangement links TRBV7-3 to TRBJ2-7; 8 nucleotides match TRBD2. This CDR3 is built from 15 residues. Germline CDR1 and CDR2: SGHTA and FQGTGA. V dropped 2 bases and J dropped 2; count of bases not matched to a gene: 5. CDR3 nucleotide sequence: TGTGCCAGCAGCTTAGGCGGGAGGCCCCCCTACGAGCAGTACTTC. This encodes CASSLGGRPPYEQYF.

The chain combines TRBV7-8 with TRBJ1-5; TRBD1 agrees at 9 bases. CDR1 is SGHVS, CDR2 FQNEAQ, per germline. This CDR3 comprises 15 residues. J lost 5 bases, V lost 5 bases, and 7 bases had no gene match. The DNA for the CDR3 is TGTGCCAGCAGCCCCGGGACAGGGTCGGATCAGCCCCAGCATTTT. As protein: CASSPGTGSDQPQHF.

The CDR3 DNA sequence: TGTGCCAGCAGCTCTTCTAGCGGGTACCAAGAGACCCAGTACTTC. Amino acid sequence: CASSSSSGYQETQYF. The chain couples TRBV2 to TRBJ2-5; TRBD2 aligns across 8 bases. The CDR3 has 15 residues. Germline V gene sequence: CDR1 SNHLY, CDR2 FYNNEI. Losses at the gene ends were 6 bases for V and 0 bases for J; bases not matched to a gene: 6.

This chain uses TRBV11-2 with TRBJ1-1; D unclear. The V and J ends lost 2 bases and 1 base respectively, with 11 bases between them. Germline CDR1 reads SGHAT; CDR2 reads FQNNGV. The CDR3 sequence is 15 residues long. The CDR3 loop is CASSLRETKNTEAFF. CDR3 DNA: TGTGCCAGCAGCTTACGTGAGACCAAGAACACTGAAGCTTTCTTT.

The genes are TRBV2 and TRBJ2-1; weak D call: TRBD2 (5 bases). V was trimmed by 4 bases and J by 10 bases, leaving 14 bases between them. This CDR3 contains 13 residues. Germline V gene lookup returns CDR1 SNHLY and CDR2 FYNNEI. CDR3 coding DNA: TGTGCCAGCAGTGTCGGACTCCCCGACGAGCAGTTCTTC. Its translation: CASSVGLPDEQFF. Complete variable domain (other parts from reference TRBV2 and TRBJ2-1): EPEVTQTPSHQVTQMGQEVILRCVPISNHLYFYWYRQILGQKVEFLVSFYNNEISEKSEIFDDQFSVERPDGSNFTLKIRSTKLEDSAMYFCASSVGLPDEQFFGPGTRLTVL.

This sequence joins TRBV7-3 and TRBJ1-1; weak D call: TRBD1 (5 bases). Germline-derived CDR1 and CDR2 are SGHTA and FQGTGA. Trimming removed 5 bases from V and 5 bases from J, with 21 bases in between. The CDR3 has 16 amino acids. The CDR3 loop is CASSKTPLGPSTEAFF. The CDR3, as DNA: TGTGCCAGCAGCAAAACACCTTTGGGACCTTCAACTGAAGCTTTCTTT.

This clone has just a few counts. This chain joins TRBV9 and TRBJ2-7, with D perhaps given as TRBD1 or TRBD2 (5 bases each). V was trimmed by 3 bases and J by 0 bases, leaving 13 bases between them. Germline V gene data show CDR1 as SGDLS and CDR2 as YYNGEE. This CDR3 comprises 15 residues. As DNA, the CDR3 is TGTGCCAGCAGCGCTCGGGACCGTGACTCCTACGAGCAGTACTTC. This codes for CASSARDRDSYEQYF.

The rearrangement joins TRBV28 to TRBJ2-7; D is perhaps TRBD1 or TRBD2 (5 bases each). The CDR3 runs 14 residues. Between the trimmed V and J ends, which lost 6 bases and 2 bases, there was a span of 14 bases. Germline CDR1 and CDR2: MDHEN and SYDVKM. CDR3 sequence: CASRSGTQAYEQYF. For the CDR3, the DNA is TGTGCCAGCAGATCCGGGACGCAAGCCTACGAGCAGTACTTC.

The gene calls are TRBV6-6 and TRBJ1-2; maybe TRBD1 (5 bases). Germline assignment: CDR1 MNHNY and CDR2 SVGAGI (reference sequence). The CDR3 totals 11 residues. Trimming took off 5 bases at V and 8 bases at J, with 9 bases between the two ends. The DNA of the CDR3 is TGTGCCAGCAGTGAGGGGTCCGGCTACACCTTC. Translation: CASSEGSGYTF.